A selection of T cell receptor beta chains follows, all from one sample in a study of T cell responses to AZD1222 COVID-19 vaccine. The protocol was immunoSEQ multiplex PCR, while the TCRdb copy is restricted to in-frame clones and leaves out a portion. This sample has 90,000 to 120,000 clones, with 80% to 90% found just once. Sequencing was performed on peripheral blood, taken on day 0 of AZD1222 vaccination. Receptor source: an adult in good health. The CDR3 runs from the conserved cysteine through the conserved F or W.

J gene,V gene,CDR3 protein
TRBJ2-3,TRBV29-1,CSVVRGPGGDTQYF
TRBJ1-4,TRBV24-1,CATSDVREGEKLFF
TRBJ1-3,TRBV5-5,CASSLGGTTPGNTIYF
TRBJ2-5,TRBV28,CASSFFKIQGKETQYF
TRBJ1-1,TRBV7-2,CASSFAPEGGREAFF
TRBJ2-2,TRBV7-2,CASSLDLGTGELFF
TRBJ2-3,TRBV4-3,CASSQDRQHTDTQYF
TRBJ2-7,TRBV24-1,CATSGLAEAWEQYF
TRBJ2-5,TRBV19,CASRGNSQETQYF
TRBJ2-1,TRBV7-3,CASSSRSRDEQFF
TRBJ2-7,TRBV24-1,CATSNAGGSNEQYF
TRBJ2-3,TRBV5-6,CASKRSTDTQYF
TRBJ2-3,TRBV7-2,CASSLGGADTQYF
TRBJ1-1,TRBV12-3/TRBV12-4,CATILNTEAFF
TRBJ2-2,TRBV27,CASTPTGLPGELFF
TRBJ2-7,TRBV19,CASSIAPDWGEQYF
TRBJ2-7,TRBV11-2,CASSLDHSYEQYF
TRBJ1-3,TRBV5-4,CASSFQGARGNTIYF
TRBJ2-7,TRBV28,CASSSKTAAAVGEQYF
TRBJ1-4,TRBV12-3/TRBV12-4,CASRGGASEKLFF
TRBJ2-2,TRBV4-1,CASRDWGLAEGTGELFF
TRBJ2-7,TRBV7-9,CASSLGTSGIEQYF
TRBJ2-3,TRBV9,CASSVASNTDTQYF
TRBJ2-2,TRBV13,CASSTGLAGDTGELFF
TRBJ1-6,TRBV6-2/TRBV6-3,CASSYSNSPLHF
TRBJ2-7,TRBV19,CASSLVSGTYEQYF
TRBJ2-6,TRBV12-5,CASGTTGGQSGANVLTF
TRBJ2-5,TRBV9,CASSVDRGGETQYF
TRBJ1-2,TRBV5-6,CASRAGTGVGYTF
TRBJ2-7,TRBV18,CASSTGVGSSYEQYF
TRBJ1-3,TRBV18,CASSRNPGGLSGNTIYF
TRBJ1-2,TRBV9,CASSDPTIGQGGYGYTF
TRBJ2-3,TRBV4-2,CASSLLTGYTDTQYF
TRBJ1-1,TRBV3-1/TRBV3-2,CASSQATVNTEAFF
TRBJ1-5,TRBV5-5,CASSWAIRGGRSNQPQHF
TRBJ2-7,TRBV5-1,CASSLGLAGLGNVYEQYF
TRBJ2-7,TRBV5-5,CASSFRTGGITRYEQYF